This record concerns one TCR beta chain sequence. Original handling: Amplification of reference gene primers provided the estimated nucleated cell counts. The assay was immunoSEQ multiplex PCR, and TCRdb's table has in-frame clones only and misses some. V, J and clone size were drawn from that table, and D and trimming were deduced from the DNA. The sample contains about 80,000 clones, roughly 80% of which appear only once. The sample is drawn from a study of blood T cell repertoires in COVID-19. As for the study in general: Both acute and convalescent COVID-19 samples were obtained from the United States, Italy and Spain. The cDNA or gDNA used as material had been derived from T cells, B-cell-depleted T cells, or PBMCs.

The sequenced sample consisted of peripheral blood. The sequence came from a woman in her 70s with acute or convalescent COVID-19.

The CDR3 DNA reads TGCGCCAGCAGTGACCCCCGGGGAGGGCTGTCCTACGAGCAGTACTTC. Translating gives CASSDPRGGLSYEQYF. The chain carries TRBV10-1 and TRBJ2-7; 7 positions agree with TRBD2. With 3 bases clipped from V and 1 base from J, the junction kept 9 bases outside the gene matches. Germline V gene lookup returns CDR1 WNHNN and CDR2 SYGVQD (reference sequence). The CDR3 contains 16 residues.